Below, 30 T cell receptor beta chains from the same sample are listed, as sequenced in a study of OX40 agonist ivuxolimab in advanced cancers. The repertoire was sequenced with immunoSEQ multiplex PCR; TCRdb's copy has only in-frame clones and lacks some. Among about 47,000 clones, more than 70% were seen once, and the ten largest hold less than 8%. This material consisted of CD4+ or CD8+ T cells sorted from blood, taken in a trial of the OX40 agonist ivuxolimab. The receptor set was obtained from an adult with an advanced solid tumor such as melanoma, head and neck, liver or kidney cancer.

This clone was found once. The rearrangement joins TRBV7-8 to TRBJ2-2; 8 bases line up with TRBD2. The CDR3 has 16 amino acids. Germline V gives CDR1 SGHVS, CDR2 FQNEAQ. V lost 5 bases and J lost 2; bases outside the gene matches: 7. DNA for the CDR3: TGTGCCAGCAGCGCGAGGACTAGCCTAAACACCGGGGAGCTGTTTTTT. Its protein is CASSARTSLNTGELFF.

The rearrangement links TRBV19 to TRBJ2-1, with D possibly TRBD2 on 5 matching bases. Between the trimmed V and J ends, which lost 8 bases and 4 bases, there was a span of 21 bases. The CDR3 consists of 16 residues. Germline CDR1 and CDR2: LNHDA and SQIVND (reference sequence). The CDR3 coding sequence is TGTGCCAGTTCCCTTCAAGGAAGCGGTTCATACAATGAGCAGTTCTTC. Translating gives CASSLQGSGSYNEQFF.

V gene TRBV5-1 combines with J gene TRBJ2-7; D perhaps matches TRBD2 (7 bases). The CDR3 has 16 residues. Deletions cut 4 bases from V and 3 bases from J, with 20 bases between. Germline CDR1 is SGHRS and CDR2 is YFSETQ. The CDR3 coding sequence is TGCGCCAGCAGCCAGGACGGGGGGCGCAAGGGCTACGAGCAGTACTTC. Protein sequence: CASSQDGGRKGYEQYF. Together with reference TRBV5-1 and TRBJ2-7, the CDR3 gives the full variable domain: KAGVTQTPRYLIKTRGQQVTLSCSPISGHRSVSWYQQTPGQGLQFLFEYFSETQRNKGNFPGRFSGRQFSNSRSEMNVSTLELGDSALYLCASSQDGGRKGYEQYFGPGTRLTVT.

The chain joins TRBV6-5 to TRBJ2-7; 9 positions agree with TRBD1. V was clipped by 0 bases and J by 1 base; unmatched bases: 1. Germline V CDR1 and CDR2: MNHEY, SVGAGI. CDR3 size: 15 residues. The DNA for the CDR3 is TGTGCCAGCAGTTACTCCGGGACAGGGTCCTACGAGCAGTACTTC. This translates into CASSYSGTGSYEQYF.

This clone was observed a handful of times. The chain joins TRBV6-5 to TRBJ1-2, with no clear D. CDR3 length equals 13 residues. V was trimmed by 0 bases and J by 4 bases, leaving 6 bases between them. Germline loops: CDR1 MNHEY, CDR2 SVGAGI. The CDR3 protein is CASSYSEGYGYTF. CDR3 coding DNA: TGTGCCAGCAGTTACTCGGAGGGCTATGGCTACACCTTC.

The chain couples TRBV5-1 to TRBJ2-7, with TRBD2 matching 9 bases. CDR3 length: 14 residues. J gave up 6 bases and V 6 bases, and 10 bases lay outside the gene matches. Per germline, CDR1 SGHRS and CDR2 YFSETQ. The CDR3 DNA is TGCGCCAGCACAATGACTAGCGGCACGGTCGAGCAGTACTTC. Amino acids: CASTMTSGTVEQYF.

The CDR3: CASSRQVGNEKLFF. CDR3 in DNA: TGCGCCAGCAGCCGACAGGTTGGTAATGAAAAACTGTTTTTT. This sequence joins TRBV4-1 and TRBJ1-4, with a possible D match to TRBD1 (6 bases). The CDR3 totals 14 residues. Trimming stripped 4 bases from V and 4 bases from J, with 10 bases between. Germline V gene lookup returns CDR1 MGHRA and CDR2 YSYEKL.

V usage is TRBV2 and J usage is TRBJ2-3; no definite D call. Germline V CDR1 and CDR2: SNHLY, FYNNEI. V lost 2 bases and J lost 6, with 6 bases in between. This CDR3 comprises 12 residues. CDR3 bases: TGTGCCAGCAGTGAATATGCGGATACGCAGTATTTT. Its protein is CASSEYADTQYF.

The CDR3 nucleotides are TGCGCCAGCAGCTTGGTCGGCAGAACCACAGATACGCAGTATTTT. This codes for CASSLVGRTTDTQYF. The J gene is TRBJ2-3, the V gene TRBV5-1; D gene uncertain. V was shortened by 0 bases and J by 2 bases, with 10 bases between the two germline ends. Germline CDR1 and CDR2: SGHRS and YFSETQ. This CDR3 is 15 amino acids long.

The CDR3 DNA sequence: TGTGCCAGCAGTGTAACTAGGGCAACCTACGAGCAGTACTTC. As protein: CASSVTRATYEQYF. The chain joins TRBV2 to TRBJ2-7; the D gene is possibly TRBD2 (5 bases). V gave up 4 bases and J gave up 2 bases, with 12 bases separating them. The germline CDR1 and CDR2 sequences are SNHLY and FYNNEI. The length of the CDR3 is 14 residues.

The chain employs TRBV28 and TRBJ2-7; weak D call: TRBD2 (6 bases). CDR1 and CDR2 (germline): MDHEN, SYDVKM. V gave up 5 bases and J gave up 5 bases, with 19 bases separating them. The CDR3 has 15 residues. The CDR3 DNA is TGTGCCAGCAGTCCCGGCGGGGCGGTGAAGGACGAGCAGTACTTC. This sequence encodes CASSPGGAVKDEQYF.

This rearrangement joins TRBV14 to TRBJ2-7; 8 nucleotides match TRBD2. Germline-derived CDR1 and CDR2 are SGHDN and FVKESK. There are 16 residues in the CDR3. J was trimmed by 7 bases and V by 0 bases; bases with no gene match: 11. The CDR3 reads CASSQDSTSGRGEQYF. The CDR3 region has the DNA TGTGCCAGCAGCCAAGATAGCACTAGCGGAAGGGGGGAGCAGTACTTC.

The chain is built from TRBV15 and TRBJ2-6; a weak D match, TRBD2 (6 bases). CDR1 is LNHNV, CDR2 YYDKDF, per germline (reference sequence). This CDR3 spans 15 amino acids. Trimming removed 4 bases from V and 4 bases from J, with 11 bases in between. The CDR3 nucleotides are TGTGCCACCAGCACCGGGGGAGCGGGGGCCAACGTCCTGACTTTC. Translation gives CATSTGGAGANVLTF.

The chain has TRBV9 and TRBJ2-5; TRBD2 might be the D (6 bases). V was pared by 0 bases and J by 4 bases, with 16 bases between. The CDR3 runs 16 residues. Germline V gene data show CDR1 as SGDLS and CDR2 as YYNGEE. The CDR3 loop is CASSVDGGAFAETQYF. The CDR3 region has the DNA TGTGCCAGCAGCGTAGACGGGGGAGCTTTCGCAGAGACCCAGTACTTC.

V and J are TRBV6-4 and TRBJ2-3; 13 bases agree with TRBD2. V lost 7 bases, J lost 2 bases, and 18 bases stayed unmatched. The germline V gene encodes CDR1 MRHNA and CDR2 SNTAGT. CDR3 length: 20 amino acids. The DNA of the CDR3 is TGTGCCAGCAACACTCCGGGACTAGCGGGAACCCGATGGGACACAGATACGCAGTATTTT. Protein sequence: CASNTPGLAGTRWDTDTQYF.

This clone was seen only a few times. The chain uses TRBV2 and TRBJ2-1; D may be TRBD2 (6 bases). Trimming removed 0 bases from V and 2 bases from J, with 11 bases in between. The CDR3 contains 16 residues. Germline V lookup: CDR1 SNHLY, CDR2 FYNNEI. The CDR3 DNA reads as TGTGCCAGCAGTGAAGCGGCCGGGGGTCCCTACAATGAGCAGTTCTTC. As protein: CASSEAAGGPYNEQFF.

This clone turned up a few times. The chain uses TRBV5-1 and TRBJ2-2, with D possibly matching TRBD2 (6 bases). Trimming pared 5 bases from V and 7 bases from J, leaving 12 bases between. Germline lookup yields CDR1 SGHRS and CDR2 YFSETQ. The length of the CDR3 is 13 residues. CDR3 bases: TGCGCCAGCAGGTCGGAGGGAGACGGGGAGCTGTTTTTT. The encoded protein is CASRSEGDGELFF.

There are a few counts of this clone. In nucleotides, the CDR3 is TGTGCCAGCAGTTCTGCTGGGAGTGGGGCCAACGTCCTGACTTTC. Translation gives CASSSAGSGANVLTF. The chain couples TRBV28 to TRBJ2-6; D is possibly TRBD2 (5 bases). Germline CDR1 MDHEN, CDR2 SYDVKM. The CDR3 contains 15 residues. With 4 bases removed from V and 3 bases from J, the gap between germline ends came to 10 bases.

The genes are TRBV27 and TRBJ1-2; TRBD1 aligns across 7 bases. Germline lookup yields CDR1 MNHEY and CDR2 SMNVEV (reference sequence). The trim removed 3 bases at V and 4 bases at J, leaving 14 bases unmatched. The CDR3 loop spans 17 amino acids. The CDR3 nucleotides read TGTGCCAGCAGTTTGCGGGGCAGACAGGGTTTTGGCTATGGCTACACCTTC. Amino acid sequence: CASSLRGRQGFGYGYTF.

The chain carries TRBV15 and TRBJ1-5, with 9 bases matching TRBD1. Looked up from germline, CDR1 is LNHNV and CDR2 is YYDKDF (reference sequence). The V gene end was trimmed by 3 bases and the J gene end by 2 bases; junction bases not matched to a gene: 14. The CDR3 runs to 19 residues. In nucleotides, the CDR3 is TGTGCCACCAGCAGTCGCAACCAGCGGGGACAGGGAGGCAATCAGCCCCAGCATTTT. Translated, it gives CATSSRNQRGQGGNQPQHF.

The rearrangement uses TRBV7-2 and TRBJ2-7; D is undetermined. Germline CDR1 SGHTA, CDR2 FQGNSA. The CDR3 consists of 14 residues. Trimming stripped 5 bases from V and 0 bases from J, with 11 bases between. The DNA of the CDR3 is TGTGCCAGCAGCCGAGACATGAACTCCTACGAGCAGTACTTC. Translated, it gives CASSRDMNSYEQYF.

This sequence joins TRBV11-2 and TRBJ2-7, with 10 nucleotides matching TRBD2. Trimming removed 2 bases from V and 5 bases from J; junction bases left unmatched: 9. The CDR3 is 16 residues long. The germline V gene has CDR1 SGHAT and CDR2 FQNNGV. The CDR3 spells CASSLRRLAGAHEQYF. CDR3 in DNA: TGTGCCAGCAGCTTAAGGCGGCTAGCGGGAGCCCACGAGCAGTACTTC. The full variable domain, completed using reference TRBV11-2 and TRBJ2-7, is EAGVAQSPRYKIIEKRQSVAFWCNPISGHATLYWYQQILGQGPKLLIQFQNNGVVDDSQLPKDRFSAERLKGVDSTLKIQPAKLEDSAVYLCASSLRRLAGAHEQYFGPGTRLTVT.

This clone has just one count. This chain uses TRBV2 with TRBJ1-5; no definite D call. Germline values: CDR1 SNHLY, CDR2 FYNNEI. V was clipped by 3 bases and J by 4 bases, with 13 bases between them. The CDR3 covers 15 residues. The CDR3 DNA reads TGTGCCAGCAGTGAGATGGGTCGGGCAAATCAGCCCCAGCATTTT. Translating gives CASSEMGRANQPQHF.

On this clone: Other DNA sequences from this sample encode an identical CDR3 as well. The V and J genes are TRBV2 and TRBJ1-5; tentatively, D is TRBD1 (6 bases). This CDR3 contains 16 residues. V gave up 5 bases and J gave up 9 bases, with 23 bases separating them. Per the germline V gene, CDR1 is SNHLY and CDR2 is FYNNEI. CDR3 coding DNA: TGTGCCAGCAGTTCCATATCTGGGGGGGGGCCGCGGCCCCAGCATTTT. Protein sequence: CASSSISGGGPRPQHF.

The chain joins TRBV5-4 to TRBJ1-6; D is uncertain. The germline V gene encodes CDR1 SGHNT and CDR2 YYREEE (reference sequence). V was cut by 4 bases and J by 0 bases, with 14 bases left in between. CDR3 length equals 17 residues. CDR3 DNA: TGTGCCAGCAGCGCCGGTGTTCCGAGCTCCTATAATTCACCCCTCCACTTT. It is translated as CASSAGVPSSYNSPLHF.

The CDR3 nucleotides read TGTGCCTGGAGCGTAAGCGGGAGGGGCGATGAGCAGTTCTTC. It encodes CAWSVSGRGDEQFF. The V and J genes are TRBV30 and TRBJ2-1, with TRBD2 matching over 10 bases. Germline V gene data show CDR1 as GTSNPN and CDR2 as SVGIG (reference sequence). With V trimmed by 3 bases and J by 8 bases, 7 bases remained unmatched. This CDR3 contains 14 residues.

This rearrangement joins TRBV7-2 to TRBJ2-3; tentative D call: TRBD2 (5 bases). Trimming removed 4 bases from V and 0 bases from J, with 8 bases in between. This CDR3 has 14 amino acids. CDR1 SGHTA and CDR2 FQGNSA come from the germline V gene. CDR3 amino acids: CASSSPGSTDTQYF. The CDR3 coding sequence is TGTGCCAGCAGCTCTCCGGGAAGCACAGATACGCAGTATTTT.

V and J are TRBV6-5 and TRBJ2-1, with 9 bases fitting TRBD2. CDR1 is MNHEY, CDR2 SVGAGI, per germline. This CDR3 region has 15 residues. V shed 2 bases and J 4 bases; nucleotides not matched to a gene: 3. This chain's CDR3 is CASSYTTSGYNEQFF. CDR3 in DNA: TGTGCCAGCAGTTACACGACTAGCGGTTACAATGAGCAGTTCTTC.

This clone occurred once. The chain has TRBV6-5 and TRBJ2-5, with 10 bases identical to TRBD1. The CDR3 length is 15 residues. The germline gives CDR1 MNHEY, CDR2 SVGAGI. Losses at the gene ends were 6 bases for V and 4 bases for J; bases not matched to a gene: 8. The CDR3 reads CASRPTGGAGETQYF. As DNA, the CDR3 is TGTGCCAGCAGGCCGACAGGGGGCGCGGGAGAGACCCAGTACTTC.

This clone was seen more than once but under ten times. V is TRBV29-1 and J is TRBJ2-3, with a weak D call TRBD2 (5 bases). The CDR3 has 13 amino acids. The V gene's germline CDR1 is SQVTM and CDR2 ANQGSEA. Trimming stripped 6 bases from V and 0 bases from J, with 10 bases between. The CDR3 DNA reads TGCAGCGTGGAGGATTCGAGCACAGATACGCAGTATTTT. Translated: CSVEDSSTDTQYF.